This TCR beta chain is drawn from a study of graft-versus-host responses after intestinal transplantation. Measured with immunoSEQ multiplex PCR; TCRdb has only the in-frame clones, and not every one. The table records some 97,000 clones, roughly 87% of them present only once. Turning to this clone: Its antigen remains unknown.

With V trimmed by 9 bases and J by 6 bases, 14 bases remained unmatched. The CDR3 is 16 amino acids. The germline V gene encodes CDR1 LNHDA and CDR2 SQIVND (reference sequence). The material was unstimulated CD4+ T cells sorted from spleen or lymph node cells, obtained before transplant. The V gene is TRBV19, the J gene TRBJ1-5, with 10 bases aligning to TRBD1. The receptor was derived from a human donor who was the organ donor for an intestinal transplant. Here the CDR3 reads CASETGTGVRSQPQHF. The CDR3 nucleotides read TGTGCCAGCGAGACCGGGACAGGGGTCAGGAGTCAGCCCCAGCATTTT. Full variable domain (remainder filled in from reference TRBV19 and TRBJ1-5): DGGITQSPKYLFRKEGQNVTLSCEQNLNHDAMYWYRQDPGQGLRLIYYSQIVNDFQKGDIAEGYSVSREKKESFPLTVTSAQKNPTAFYLCASETGTGVRSQPQHFGDGTRLSIL.